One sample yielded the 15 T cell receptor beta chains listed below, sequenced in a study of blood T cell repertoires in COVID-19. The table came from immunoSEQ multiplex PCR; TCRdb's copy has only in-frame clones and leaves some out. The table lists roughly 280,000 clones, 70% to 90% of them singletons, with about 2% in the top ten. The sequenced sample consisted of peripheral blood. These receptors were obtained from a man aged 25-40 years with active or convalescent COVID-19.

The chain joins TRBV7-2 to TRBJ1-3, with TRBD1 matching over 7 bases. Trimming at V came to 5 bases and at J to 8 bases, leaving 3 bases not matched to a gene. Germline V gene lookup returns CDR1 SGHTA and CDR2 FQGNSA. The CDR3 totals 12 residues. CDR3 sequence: CASSNQGDTIYF. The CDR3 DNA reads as TGTGCCAGCAGCAACCAGGGGGACACCATATATTTT.

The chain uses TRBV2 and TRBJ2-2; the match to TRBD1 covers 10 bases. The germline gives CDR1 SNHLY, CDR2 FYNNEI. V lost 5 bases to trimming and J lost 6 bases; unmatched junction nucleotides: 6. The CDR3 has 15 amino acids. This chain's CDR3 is CASSHDRGLAGELFF. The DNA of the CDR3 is TGTGCCAGCAGTCATGACAGGGGGCTTGCCGGGGAGCTGTTTTTT.

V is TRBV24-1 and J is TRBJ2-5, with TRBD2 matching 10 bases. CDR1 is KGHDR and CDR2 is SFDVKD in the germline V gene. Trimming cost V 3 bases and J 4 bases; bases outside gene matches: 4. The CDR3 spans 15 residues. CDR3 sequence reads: CATSDPRTSGETQYF. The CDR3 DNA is TGTGCCACCAGTGATCCCAGGACTAGCGGAGAGACCCAGTACTTC.

The CDR3 sequence: CASSQDRGNQPQHF. In DNA, the CDR3 is TGCGCCAGCAGCCAAGATCGCGGCAATCAGCCCCAGCATTTT. The V call is TRBV4-3, the J call TRBJ1-5, with D uncertain. CDR3 size: 14 residues. V lost 0 bases and J 2 bases, leaving 5 bases between the germline ends. Germline V gene data show CDR1 as LGHNA and CDR2 as YSLEER.

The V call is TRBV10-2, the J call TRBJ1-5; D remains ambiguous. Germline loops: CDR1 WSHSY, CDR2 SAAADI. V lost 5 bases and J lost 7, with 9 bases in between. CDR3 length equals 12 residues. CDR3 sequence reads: CASSLGGQPQHF. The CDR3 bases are TGCGCCAGCAGTCTTGGAGGGCAGCCCCAGCATTTT.

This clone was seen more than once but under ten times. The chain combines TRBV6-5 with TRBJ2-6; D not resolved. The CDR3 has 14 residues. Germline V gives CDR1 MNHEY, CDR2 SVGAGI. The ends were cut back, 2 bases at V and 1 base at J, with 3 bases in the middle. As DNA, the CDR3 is TGTGCCAGCAGTTACCTTTCTGGGGCCAACGTCCTGACTTTC. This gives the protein CASSYLSGANVLTF.

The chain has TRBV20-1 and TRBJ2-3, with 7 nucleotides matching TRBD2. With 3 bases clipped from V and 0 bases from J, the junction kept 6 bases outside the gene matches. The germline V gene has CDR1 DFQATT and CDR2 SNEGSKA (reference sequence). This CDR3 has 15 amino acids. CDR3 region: CSASMRGTSTDTQYF. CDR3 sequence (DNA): TGCAGTGCTAGTATGCGGGGGACTAGCACAGATACGCAGTATTTT.

The CDR3 loop reads CASIGGDTQYF. The CDR3 DNA follows: TGTGCCAGCATCGGGGGAGATACGCAGTATTTT. The chain uses TRBV12-3 or TRBV12-4 and TRBJ2-3, with TRBD2 as a possible D gene (6 bases). This CDR3 spans 11 amino acids. V lost 7 bases and J 5 bases, leaving 7 bases between the germline ends.

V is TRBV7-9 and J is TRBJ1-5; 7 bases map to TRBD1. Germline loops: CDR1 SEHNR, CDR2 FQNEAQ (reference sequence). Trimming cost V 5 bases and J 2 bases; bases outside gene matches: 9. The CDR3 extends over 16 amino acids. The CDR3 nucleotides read TGTGCCAGCAGCCCAGAGGGGGCGCCGGGCAATCAGCCCCAGCATTTT. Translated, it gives CASSPEGAPGNQPQHF.

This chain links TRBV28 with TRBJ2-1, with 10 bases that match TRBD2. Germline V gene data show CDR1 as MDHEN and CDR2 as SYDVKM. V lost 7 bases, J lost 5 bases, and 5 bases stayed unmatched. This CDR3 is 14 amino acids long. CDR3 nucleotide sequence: TGTGCCAGCAATCAAGCGGGGGGGAACAATGAGCAGTTCTTC. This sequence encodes CASNQAGGNNEQFF.

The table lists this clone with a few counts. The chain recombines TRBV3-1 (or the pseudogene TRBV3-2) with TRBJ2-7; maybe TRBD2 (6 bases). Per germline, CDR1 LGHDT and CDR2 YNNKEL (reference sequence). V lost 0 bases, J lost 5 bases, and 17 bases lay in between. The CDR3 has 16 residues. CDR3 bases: TGTGCCAGCAGCCAAGACGCCGGGACTCTGCTCCACGAGCAGTACTTC. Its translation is CASSQDAGTLLHEQYF.

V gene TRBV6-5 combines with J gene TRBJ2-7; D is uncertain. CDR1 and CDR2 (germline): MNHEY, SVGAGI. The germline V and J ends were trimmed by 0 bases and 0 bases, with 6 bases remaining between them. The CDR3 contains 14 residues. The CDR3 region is CASSYSISSYEQYF. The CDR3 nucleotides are TGTGCCAGCAGTTACTCGATCAGCTCCTACGAGCAGTACTTC.

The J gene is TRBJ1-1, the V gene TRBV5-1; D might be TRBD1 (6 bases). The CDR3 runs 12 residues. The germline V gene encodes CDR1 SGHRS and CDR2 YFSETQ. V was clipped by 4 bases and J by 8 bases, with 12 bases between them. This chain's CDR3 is CASSLQGVEAFF. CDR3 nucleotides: TGCGCCAGCAGCCTACAGGGAGTGGAAGCTTTCTTT.

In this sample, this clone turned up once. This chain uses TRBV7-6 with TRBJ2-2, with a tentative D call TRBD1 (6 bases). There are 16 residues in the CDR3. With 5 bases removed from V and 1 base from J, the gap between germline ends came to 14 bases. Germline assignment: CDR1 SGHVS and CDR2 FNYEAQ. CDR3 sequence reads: CASSPEPGQNTGELFF. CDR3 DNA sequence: TGTGCCAGCAGCCCTGAACCGGGACAGAACACCGGGGAGCTGTTTTTT.

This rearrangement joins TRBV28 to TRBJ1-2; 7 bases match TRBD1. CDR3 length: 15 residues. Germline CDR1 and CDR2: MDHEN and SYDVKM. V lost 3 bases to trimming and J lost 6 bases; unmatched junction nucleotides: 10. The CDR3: CASSFTGQSFDGYTF. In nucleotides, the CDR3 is TGTGCCAGCAGTTTCACGGGACAGAGCTTCGATGGCTACACCTTC.